The 27 T cell receptor beta chains listed next were all sequenced from one sample in a study of tissue T cells after allogeneic stem cell transplantation (dated by TCRdb to 2022 to 2024). The intended sense of this specimen's time point label: human tissue collected at research (rapid) autopsy. The protocol used for the library was the immunoSEQ multiplex PCR assay. In TCRdb, the immuneACCESS table is reduced to in-frame sequences with V and J assigned. These tables do not hold every clone; where another copy was compared, an unresolved V gene accounts for under half, and the others remain unexplained. Counted in this sample were about 10,000 clones; 60% to 70% of them appeared once. The ten biggest clones cover around 26% of the sample. Sequencing used tissue from the stomach, obtained at autopsy. The source is a male donor aged 60 or older with lung cancer.

The chain carries TRBV19 and TRBJ1-5; no reliable D call. V was shortened by 4 bases and J by 7 bases, with 17 bases between the two germline ends. Germline loops: CDR1 LNHDA, CDR2 SQIVND (reference sequence). The CDR3 sequence is 15 residues long. The CDR3 DNA reads as TGTGCCAGTAGTAGTCGGCGGGTTGGTGGACAGCCCCAGCATTTT. It specifies CASSSRRVGGQPQHF.

This rearrangement joins TRBV6-5 to TRBJ2-2, with D maybe TRBD1 (6 bases). The V gene lost 0 bases and the J gene lost 0 bases, with 8 bases spanning the gap. Germline CDR1 is MNHEY and CDR2 is SVGAGI. The CDR3 length is 16 residues. CDR3 sequence reads: CASSYSTGTNTGELFF. DNA for the CDR3: TGTGCCAGCAGTTACTCCACAGGGACGAACACCGGGGAGCTGTTTTTT.

The J gene is TRBJ2-5, the V gene TRBV4-1; D is unresolved. The CDR3 is 13 amino acids. Germline CDR1 is MGHRA and CDR2 is YSYEKL. Trimming pared 0 bases from V and 4 bases from J, leaving 6 bases between. CDR3 region: CASSQEATETQYF. CDR3 sequence (DNA): TGCGCCAGCAGCCAAGAGGCAACAGAGACCCAGTACTTC.

The chain employs TRBV19 and TRBJ2-3, with a weak D call TRBD1 (6 bases). Trimming left V 7 bases short and J 8 bases short, with 31 bases between. Germline V lookup: CDR1 LNHDA, CDR2 SQIVND (reference sequence). The CDR3 totals 18 residues. CDR3 loop: CASTLPDRSGLASGTQYF. The CDR3 nucleotides read TGTGCCAGTACCCTACCAGACAGGTCAGGGCTAGCATCGGGTACGCAGTATTTT. The full variable domain, in which reference TRBV19 and TRBJ2-3 provide the parts outside the CDR3, is DGGITQSPKYLFRKEGQNVTLSCEQNLNHDAMYWYRQDPGQGLRLIYYSQIVNDFQKGDIAEGYSVSREKKESFPLTVTSAQKNPTAFYLCASTLPDRSGLASGTQYFGPGTRLTVL.

The chain is built from TRBV12-3 or TRBV12-4 and TRBJ1-2; D is unresolved. The V and J ends lost 1 base and 4 bases respectively, with 7 bases between them. This CDR3 is 13 amino acids long. The CDR3 loop is CASSLGGSYGYTF. CDR3 nucleotide sequence: TGTGCCAGCAGTTTAGGGGGTTCCTATGGCTACACCTTC.

In this sample, this clone turned up a few times. The chain employs TRBV4-3 and TRBJ2-3; D might be TRBD2 (6 bases). Trimming stripped 0 bases from V and 2 bases from J, with 15 bases between. The germline V gene encodes CDR1 LGHNA and CDR2 YSLEER. The CDR3 is 17 residues long. CDR3 nucleotides: TGCGCCAGCAGCCAAGAGGTCCGGGAGATAAACACAGATACGCAGTATTTT. Its translation: CASSQEVREINTDTQYF.

This rearrangement joins TRBV23-1 to TRBJ1-2, with D perhaps matching TRBD1 (6 bases). TRBV23-1 is assigned to the ORF class and has an uncertain function. The CDR3 is made up of 15 amino acids. The V end was cut by 6 bases, the J end by 10 bases, with 24 bases between. CDR3 sequence reads: CASSQILGPRGDYTF. The CDR3 nucleotides are TGCGCCAGCAGCCAGATACTGGGACCGAGGGGGGACTACACCTTC.

This chain links TRBV27 with TRBJ2-6; TRBD1 or TRBD2 may be the D gene (5 bases each). CDR3 length: 15 amino acids. V was cut by 6 bases and J by 0 bases, with 9 bases left in between. Germline V gene lookup returns CDR1 MNHEY and CDR2 SMNVEV (reference sequence). The CDR3 sequence: CASRTGTSGANVLTF. The CDR3 region has the DNA TGTGCCAGCAGGACGGGGACCTCTGGGGCCAACGTCCTGACTTTC.

The rearrangement uses TRBV7-9 and TRBJ2-2; D unresolved. V lost 2 bases and J lost 3, with 10 bases in between. CDR1 and CDR2 from the germline V gene are SEHNR and FQNEAQ (reference sequence). There are 15 residues in the CDR3. The CDR3 loop reads CASSLSNSYTGELFF. DNA for the CDR3: TGTGCCAGCAGCTTAAGTAACTCCTACACCGGGGAGCTGTTTTTT.

This chain links TRBV7-3 with TRBJ2-2, with 7 bases identical to TRBD1. The V and J ends lost 1 base and 7 bases, in that order; junction bases with no gene match: 6. The germline V gene has CDR1 SGHTA and CDR2 FQGTGA. The CDR3 is 15 residues long. The CDR3 DNA reads TGTGCCAGCAGCTTAAGGCTAGGGGGCAACGGGGAGCTGTTTTTT. Its translation is CASSLRLGGNGELFF.

This clone has only one observation. The chain joins TRBV3-1 (or the pseudogene TRBV3-2) to TRBJ1-5; D is unclear. This CDR3 region has 13 residues. Looked up from germline, CDR1 is LGHDT and CDR2 is YNNKEL (reference sequence). Trimming cost V 1 base and J 7 bases, with 8 bases left between them. In nucleotides, the CDR3 is TGTGCCAGCAGCCAAGCGATATCCCAGCCCCAGCATTTT. Translating gives CASSQAISQPQHF.

The rearrangement joins TRBV4-1 to TRBJ2-5, with no clear D. Germline lookup yields CDR1 MGHRA and CDR2 YSYEKL. The CDR3 is made up of 14 amino acids. V gave up 0 bases and J gave up 2 bases, with 7 bases separating them. CDR3 DNA: TGCGCCAGCAGCCAAGAAGAAAGGCAAGAGACCCAGTACTTC. Translated, it gives CASSQEERQETQYF.

The rearrangement joins TRBV5-6 to TRBJ2-1; D call uncertain. The germline gives CDR1 SGHDT, CDR2 YYEEEE. CDR3 length: 12 residues. V was trimmed by 5 bases and J by 5 bases, leaving 8 bases between them. CDR3 sequence (DNA): TGTGCCAGCAGTCAAGAGGACAATGAGCAGTTCTTC. Translated: CASSQEDNEQFF.

This clone is medium-sized within its sample. The chain is built from TRBV11-2 and TRBJ1-1, with TRBD1 as a possible D gene (6 bases). V was clipped by 3 bases and J by 5 bases, with 10 bases between them. Per the germline V gene, CDR1 is SGHAT and CDR2 is FQNNGV. The CDR3 runs 13 residues. CDR3 DNA: TGTGCCAGCAGCTTGCAGGGGAGGACTGAAGCTTTCTTT. Its protein is CASSLQGRTEAFF.

The count of this clone is one. The CDR3 loop is CASSVGQGGGEQFF. The CDR3 region has the DNA TGTGCCAGCAGCGTAGGACAGGGCGGTGGTGAGCAGTTCTTC. V gene TRBV9 combines with J gene TRBJ2-1, with 7 positions matching TRBD1. Germline lookup yields CDR1 SGDLS and CDR2 YYNGEE. With 0 bases clipped from V and 9 bases from J, the junction kept 6 bases outside the gene matches. The CDR3 has 14 residues.

The chain couples TRBV3-1 (or the pseudogene TRBV3-2) to TRBJ2-6, with 11 nucleotides matching TRBD1. This CDR3 region has 15 residues. CDR1 is LGHDT and CDR2 is YNNKEL in the germline V gene (reference sequence). The V and J ends lost 6 bases and 5 bases, in that order; junction bases with no gene match: 3. The CDR3 region has the DNA TGTGCCAGCAGGGACAGGGGGCACTGGGCCAACGTCCTGACTTTC. Translated, it gives CASRDRGHWANVLTF.

The chain couples TRBV7-6 to TRBJ2-3; 9 positions match TRBD2. The trim removed 1 base at V and 7 bases at J, leaving 6 bases unmatched. Germline CDR1 reads SGHVS; CDR2 reads FNYEAQ. The CDR3 is 15 residues long. DNA for the CDR3: TGTGCCAGCAGCTTAGTTCTGCGGGAGGGGAATACGCAGTATTTT. It translates to CASSLVLREGNTQYF.

The chain is built from TRBV6-6 and TRBJ1-1; 9 positions match TRBD1. The CDR3 is 14 residues long. V lost 8 bases to trimming and J lost 6 bases; unmatched junction nucleotides: 10. Germline CDR1 MNHNY, CDR2 SVGAGI (reference sequence). The DNA of the CDR3 is TGTGCCAGCTCTCCACAGGGGGCGATATCTGAAGCTTTCTTT. The encoded protein is CASSPQGAISEAFF.

This clone was counted only a few times. The V and J genes are TRBV25-1 and TRBJ2-2, with TRBD2 as a possible D gene (5 bases). Per germline, CDR1 MGHDK and CDR2 SYGVNS. The CDR3 is made up of 14 amino acids. The V gene lost 3 bases and the J gene lost 7 bases, with 12 bases spanning the gap. CDR3: CASSDPLGSGELFF. In DNA, the CDR3 is TGTGCCAGCAGTGACCCGCTAGGGAGCGGGGAGCTGTTTTTT.

V usage is TRBV11-2 and J usage is TRBJ2-1; tentatively, D is TRBD2 (6 bases). Germline CDR1 is SGHAT and CDR2 is FQNNGV. This CDR3 has 13 amino acids. V lost 4 bases and J lost 4, with 8 bases in between. CDR3 in DNA: TGTGCCAGCAGCTCCGGGGGATACAATGAGCAGTTCTTC. Its translation: CASSSGGYNEQFF.

A few counts support this clone. The rearrangement joins TRBV5-4 to TRBJ2-3; 7 bases line up with TRBD2. This CDR3 is built from 18 residues. Germline values: CDR1 SGHNT, CDR2 YYREEE (reference sequence). After removal of 2 bases from V and 0 bases from J, the junction contained 12 bases not matched to a gene. The CDR3 sequence is CASSLRGRAESSTDTQYF. CDR3 coding DNA: TGTGCCAGCAGCTTACGGGGGAGGGCCGAGTCTAGCACAGATACGCAGTATTTT.

V is TRBV12-3 or TRBV12-4 and J is TRBJ1-5; D unclear. Deletions cut 6 bases from V and 7 bases from J, with 13 bases between. The CDR3 spans 13 residues. The CDR3 DNA follows: TGTGCCAGCAGCCCCCGCCAAGAGCAGCCCCAGCATTTT. Protein: CASSPRQEQPQHF.

This clone was detected only a few times. The gene calls are TRBV6-5 and TRBJ2-7, with 9 bases identical to TRBD2. Germline V gene data show CDR1 as MNHEY and CDR2 as SVGAGI. Unmatched junction bases numbered 5, after V lost 0 bases and J lost 5 bases. This CDR3 has 15 residues. For the CDR3, the DNA is TGTGCCAGCAGTTACTCGAGGCGGGAGGGTAACGAGCAGTACTTC. Translation gives CASSYSRREGNEQYF.

The chain is built from TRBV7-2 and TRBJ1-4, with 9 bases identical to TRBD1. Germline CDR1 is SGHTA and CDR2 is FQGNSA. The junction had 7 bases not matched to a gene; V was cut back by 0 bases and J by 8 bases. This CDR3 has 16 amino acids. This CDR3 reads CASSLAGTGTPEKLFF. The CDR3 DNA follows: TGTGCCAGCAGCTTAGCGGGGACAGGGACGCCCGAAAAACTGTTTTTT.

By sample share, this clone is medium-sized. The chain is built from TRBV6-5 and TRBJ2-7; 9 positions match TRBD1. The germline gives CDR1 MNHEY, CDR2 SVGAGI. This CDR3 comprises 15 residues. After removal of 5 bases from V and 2 bases from J, the junction contained 7 bases not matched to a gene. Here the CDR3 DNA reads TGTGCCAGCAGTCTTAGGACAGGGGTCGCCTACGAGCAGTACTTC. This translates into CASSLRTGVAYEQYF.

The chain links TRBV29-1 to TRBJ1-1; D is unclear. The CDR3 sequence is 13 residues long. Germline assignment: CDR1 SQVTM and CDR2 ANQGSEA. Trimming cost V 6 bases and J 4 bases, with 15 bases left between them. DNA of the CDR3: TGCAGCGTACCCGGGTCAGGCCGCACTGAAGCTTTCTTT. Translation gives CSVPGSGRTEAFF.

This clone rates as large. V is TRBV6-5 and J is TRBJ2-7; unclear D gene. Germline loops: CDR1 MNHEY, CDR2 SVGAGI. The CDR3 sequence is 15 residues long. Between the trimmed V and J ends, which lost 3 bases and 0 bases, there was a span of 12 bases. The CDR3 reads CASSYRSGTSYEQYF. CDR3 DNA sequence: TGTGCCAGCAGTTATCGTTCGGGCACCTCCTACGAGCAGTACTTC.